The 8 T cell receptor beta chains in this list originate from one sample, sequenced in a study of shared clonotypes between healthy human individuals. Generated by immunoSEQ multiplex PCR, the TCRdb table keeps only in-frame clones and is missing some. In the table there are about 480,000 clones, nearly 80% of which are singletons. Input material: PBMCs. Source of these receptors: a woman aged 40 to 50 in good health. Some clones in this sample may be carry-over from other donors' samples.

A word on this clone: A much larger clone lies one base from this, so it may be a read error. CDR3 protein: CSGRLRGNTGAFF. DNA of the CDR3: TGCAGCGGTCGACTCCGGGGAAACACTGGAGCTTTCTTT. This chain joins TRBV29-1 and TRBJ1-1; D is undetermined. Germline CDR1 is SQVTM and CDR2 is ANQGSEA. The CDR3 contains 13 residues.

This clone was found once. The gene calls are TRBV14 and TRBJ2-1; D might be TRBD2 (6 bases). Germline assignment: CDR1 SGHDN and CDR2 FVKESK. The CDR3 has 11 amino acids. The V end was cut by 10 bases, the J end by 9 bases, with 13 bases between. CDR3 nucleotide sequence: TGTGCCACTTCGCTGGGGGGTGAGCAGTTCTTC. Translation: CATSLGGEQFF.

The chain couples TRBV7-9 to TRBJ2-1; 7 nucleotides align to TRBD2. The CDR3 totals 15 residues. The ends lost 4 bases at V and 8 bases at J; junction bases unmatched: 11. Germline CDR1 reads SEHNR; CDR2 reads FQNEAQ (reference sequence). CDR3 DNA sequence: TGTGCCAGCAGCTGGAGTCGGACTAGTCAGGATGAGCAGTTCTTC. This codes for CASSWSRTSQDEQFF. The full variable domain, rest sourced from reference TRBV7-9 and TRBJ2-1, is DTGVSQNPRHKITKRGQNVTFRCDPISEHNRLYWYRQTLGQGPEFLTYFQNEAQLEKSRLLSDRFSAERPKGSFSTLEIQRTEQGDSAMYLCASSWSRTSQDEQFFGPGTRLTVL.

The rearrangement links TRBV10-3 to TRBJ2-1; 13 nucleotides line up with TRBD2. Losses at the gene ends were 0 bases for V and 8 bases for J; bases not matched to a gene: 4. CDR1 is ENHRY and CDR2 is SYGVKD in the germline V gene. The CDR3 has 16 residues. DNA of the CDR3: TGTGCCATCAGTGAGTCGCTCACTAGCGGGAGGGATGAGCAGTTCTTC. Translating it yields CAISESLTSGRDEQFF.

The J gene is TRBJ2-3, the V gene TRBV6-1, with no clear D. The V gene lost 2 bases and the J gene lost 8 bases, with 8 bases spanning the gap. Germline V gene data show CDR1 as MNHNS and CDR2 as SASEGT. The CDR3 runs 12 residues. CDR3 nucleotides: TGTGCCAGCAGTGAAACCCGGTCTACGCAGTATTTT. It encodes CASSETRSTQYF.

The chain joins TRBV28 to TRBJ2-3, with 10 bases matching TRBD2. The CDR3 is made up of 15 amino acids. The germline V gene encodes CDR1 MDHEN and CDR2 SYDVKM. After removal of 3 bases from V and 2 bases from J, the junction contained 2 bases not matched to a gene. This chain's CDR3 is CASSLSGRATDTQYF. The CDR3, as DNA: TGTGCCAGCAGTTTGAGCGGGAGGGCCACAGATACGCAGTATTTT.

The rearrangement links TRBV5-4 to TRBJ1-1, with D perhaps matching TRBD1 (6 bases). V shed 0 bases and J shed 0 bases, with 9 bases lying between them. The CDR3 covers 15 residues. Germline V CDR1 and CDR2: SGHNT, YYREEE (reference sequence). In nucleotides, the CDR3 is TGTGCCAGCAGCTTGGGGGGGGCCATGAACACTGAAGCTTTCTTT. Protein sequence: CASSLGGAMNTEAFF.

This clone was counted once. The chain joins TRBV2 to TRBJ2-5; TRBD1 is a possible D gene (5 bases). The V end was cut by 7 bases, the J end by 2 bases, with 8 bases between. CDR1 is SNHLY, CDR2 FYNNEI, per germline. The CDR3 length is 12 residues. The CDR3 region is CASTRVQETQYF. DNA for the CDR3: TGTGCCAGCACCAGGGTTCAAGAGACCCAGTACTTC.